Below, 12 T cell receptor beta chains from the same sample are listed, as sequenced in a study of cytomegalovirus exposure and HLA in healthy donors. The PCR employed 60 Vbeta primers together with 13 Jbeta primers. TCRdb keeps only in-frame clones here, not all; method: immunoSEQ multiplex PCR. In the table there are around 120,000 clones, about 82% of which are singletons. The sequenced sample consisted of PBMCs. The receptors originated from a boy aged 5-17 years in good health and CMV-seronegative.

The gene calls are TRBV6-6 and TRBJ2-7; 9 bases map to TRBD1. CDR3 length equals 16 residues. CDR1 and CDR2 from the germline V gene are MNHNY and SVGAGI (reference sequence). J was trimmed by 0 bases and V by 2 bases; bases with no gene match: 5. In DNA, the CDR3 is TGTGCCAGCAGTTACGGACAGGGGCCGCGCTCCTACGAGCAGTACTTC. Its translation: CASSYGQGPRSYEQYF.

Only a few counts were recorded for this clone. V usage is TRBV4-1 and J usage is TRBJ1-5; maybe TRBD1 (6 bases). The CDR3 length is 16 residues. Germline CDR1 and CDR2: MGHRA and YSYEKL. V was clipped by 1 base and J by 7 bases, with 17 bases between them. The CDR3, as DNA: TGCGCCAGCAGCCAAGGATTTAACAGGGAAGGACAGCCCCAGCATTTT. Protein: CASSQGFNREGQPQHF.

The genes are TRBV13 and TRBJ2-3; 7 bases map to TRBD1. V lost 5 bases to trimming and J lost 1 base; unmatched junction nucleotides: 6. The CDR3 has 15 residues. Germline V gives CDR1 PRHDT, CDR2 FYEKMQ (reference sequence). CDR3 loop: CASSTYRGGTDTQYF. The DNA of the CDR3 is TGTGCCAGCAGCACCTACAGGGGAGGCACAGATACGCAGTATTTT.

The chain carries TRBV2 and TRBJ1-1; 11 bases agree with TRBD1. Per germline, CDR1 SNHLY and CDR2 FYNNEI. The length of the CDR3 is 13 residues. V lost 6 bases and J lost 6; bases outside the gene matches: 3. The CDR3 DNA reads TGTGCCAGCAGCGGACAGGGGGCGTCTGAAGCTTTCTTT. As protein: CASSGQGASEAFF.

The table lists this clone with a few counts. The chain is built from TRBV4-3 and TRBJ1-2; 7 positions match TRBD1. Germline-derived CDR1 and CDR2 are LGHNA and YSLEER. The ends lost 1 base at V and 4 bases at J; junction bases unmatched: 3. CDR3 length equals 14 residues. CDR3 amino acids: CASSQGTGPYGYTF. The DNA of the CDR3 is TGCGCCAGCAGCCAAGGGACAGGCCCCTATGGCTACACCTTC.

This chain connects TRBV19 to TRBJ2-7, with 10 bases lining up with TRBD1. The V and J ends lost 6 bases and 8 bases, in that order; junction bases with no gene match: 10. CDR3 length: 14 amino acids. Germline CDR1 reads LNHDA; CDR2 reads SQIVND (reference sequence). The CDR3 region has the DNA TGTGCCAGTAGCACCAGACAGGGGGCGGTGAAGCAGTACTTC. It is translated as CASSTRQGAVKQYF.

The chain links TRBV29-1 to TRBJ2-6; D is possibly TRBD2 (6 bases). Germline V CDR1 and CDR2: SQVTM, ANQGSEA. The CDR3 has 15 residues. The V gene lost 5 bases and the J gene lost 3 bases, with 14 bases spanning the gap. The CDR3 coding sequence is TGCAGCGTTTACTTTGGAGGGCTTGGGGCCAACGTCCTGACTTTC. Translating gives CSVYFGGLGANVLTF. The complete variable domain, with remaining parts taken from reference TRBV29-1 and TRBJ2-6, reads SAVISQKPSRDICQRGTSLTIQCQVDSQVTMMFWYRQQPGQSLTLIATANQGSEATYESGFVIDKFPISRPNLTFSTLTVSNMSPEDSSIYLCSVYFGGLGANVLTFGAGSRLTVL.

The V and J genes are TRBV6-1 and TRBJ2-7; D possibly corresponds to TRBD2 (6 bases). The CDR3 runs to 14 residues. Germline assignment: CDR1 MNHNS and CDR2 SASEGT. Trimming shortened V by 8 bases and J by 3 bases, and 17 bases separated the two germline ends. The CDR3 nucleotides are TGTGCCAGCCTACAGGAGGGTACCCACTACGAGCAGTACTTC. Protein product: CASLQEGTHYEQYF.

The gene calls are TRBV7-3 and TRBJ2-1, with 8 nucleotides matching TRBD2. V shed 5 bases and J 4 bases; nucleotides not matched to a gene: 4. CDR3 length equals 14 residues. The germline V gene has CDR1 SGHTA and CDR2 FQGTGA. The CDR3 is CASSQSGGYNEQFF. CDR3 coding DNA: TGTGCCAGCAGCCAGTCGGGAGGGTACAATGAGCAGTTCTTC.

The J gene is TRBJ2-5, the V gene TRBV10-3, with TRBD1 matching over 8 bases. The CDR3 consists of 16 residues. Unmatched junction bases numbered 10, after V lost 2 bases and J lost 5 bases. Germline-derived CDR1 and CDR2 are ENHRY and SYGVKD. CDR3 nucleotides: TGTGCCATCAGTGAGCGGTGGACAGGGCATACGGAGACCCAGTACTTC. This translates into CAISERWTGHTETQYF.

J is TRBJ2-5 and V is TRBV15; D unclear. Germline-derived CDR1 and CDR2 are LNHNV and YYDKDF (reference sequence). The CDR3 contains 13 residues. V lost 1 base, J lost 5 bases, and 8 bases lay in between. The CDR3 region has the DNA TGTGCCACCAGCAGAGTCCCCTTTGAGACCCAGTACTTC. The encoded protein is CATSRVPFETQYF. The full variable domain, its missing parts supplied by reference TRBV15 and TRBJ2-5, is DAMVIQNPRYQVTQFGKPVTLSCSQTLNHNVMYWYQQKSSQAPKLLFHYYDKDFNNEADTPDNFQSRRPNTSFCFLDIRSPGLGDTAMYLCATSRVPFETQYFGPGTRLLVL.

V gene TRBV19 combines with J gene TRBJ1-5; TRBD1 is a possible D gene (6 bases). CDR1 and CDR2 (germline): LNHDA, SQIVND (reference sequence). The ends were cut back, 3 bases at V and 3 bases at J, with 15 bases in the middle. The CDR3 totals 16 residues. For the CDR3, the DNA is TGTGCCAGTAGTATGGGGGGGAGGGGGTACAATCAGCCCCAGCATTTT. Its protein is CASSMGGRGYNQPQHF.